This T cell receptor (beta chain) was identified in a study of cytotoxic CD8 clonotypes in ibrutinib-treated CLL. Study overall: For this cohort, patients were roughly 10 relapsed/refractory and about 14 treatment-naive, while 17 were IGHV unmutated. With a range of 6 to 36, the median treatment time before response samples were taken was about twelve months.

Deep sequencing aimed at 1 in 200,000 to 1 in 1 million T cells' resolution. Assay used: immunoSEQ multiplex PCR; TCRdb lists only in-frame clones, some missing. The data contain about 180,000 clones, 84% of them singletons. The CDR3 spans 14 residues. Trimming at V came to 0 bases and at J to 4 bases, leaving 2 bases not matched to a gene. Germline values: CDR1 SGHKS, CDR2 YYEKEE (reference sequence). Genomic DNA for TCR beta libraries, around 1.9 micrograms, came from cryopreserved PBMCs. This clonotype was obtained from a human donor with chronic lymphocytic leukemia. Sequences were derived from PBMCs, sampled after 24 months of ibrutinib treatment. The chain has TRBV5-5 and TRBJ1-1, with 8 bases matching TRBD1. The CDR3 reads CASSLVTGVTEAFF. The CDR3 bases are TGTGCCAGCAGCTTGGTGACAGGGGTCACTGAAGCTTTCTTT.